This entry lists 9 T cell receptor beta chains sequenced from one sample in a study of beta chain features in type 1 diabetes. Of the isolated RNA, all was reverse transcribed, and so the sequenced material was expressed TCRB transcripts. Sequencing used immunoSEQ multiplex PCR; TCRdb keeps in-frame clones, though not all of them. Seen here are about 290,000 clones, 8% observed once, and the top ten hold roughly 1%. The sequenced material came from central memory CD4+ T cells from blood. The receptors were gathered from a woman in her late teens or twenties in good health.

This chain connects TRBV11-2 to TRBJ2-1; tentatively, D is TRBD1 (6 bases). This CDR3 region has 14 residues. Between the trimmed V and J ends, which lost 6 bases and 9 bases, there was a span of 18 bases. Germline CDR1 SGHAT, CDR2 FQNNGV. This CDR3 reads CASSVQGIFGEQFF. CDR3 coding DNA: TGTGCCAGCAGTGTCCAGGGGATTTTCGGTGAGCAGTTCTTC.

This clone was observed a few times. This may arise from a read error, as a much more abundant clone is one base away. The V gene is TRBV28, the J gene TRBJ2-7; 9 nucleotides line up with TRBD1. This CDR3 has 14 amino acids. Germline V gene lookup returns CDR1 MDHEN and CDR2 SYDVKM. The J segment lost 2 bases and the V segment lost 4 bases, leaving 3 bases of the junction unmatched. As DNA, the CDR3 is TGTGCCAGCAGTTACGGGACAGGGACCTACGAGCAGTACGTC. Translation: CASSYGTGTYEQYV.

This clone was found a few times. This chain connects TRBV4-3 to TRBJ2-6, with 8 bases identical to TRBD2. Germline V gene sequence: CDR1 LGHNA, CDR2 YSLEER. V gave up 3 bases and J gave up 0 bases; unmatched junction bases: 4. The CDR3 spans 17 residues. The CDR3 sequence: CASSHAGGGSGANVLTF. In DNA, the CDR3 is TGCGCCAGCAGCCACGCGGGAGGAGGCTCTGGGGCCAACGTCCTGACTTTC.

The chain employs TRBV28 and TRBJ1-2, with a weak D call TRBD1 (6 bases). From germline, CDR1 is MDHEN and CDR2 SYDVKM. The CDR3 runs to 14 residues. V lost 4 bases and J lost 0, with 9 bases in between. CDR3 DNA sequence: TGTGCCAGCAGTTGGGGGCGTACTAACTATGGCTACACCTTC. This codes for CASSWGRTNYGYTF.

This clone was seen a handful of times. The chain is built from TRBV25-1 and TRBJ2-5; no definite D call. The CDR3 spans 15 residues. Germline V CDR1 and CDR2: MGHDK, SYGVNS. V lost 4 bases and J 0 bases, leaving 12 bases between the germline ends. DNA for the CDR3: TGTGCCAGCAGTGGTTTAGTTTGGGACCAAGAGACCCAGTACTTC. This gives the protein CASSGLVWDQETQYF. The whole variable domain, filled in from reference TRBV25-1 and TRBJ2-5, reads EADIYQTPRYLVIGTGKKITLECSQTMGHDKMYWYQQDPGMELHLIHYSYGVNSTEKGDLSSESTVSRIRTEHFPLTLESARPSHTSQYLCASSGLVWDQETQYFGPGTRLLVL.

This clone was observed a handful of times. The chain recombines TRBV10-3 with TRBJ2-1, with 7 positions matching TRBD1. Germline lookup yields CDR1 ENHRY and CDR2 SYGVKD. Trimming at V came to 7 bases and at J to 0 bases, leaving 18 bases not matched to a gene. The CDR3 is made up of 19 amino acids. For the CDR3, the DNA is TGTGCCATCAATCGAGAGGGGGCCTCCCATGCCAGCTCCTACAATGAGCAGTTCTTC. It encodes CAINREGASHASSYNEQFF.

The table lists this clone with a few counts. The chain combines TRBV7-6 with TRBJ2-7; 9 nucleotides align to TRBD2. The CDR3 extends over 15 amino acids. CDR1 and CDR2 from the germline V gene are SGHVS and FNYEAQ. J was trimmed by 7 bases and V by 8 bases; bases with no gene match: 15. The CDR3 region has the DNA TGTGCCAGCGCCCGACTGGCGGGAGGGCCTCATGAGCAGTACTTC. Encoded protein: CASARLAGGPHEQYF.

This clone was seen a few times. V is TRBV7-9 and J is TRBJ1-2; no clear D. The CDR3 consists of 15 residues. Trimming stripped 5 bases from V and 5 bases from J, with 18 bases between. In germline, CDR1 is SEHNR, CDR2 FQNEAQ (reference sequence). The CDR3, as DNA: TGTGCCAGCAGCCGGATGGAAGGAGGTCTGTATGGCTACACCTTC. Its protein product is CASSRMEGGLYGYTF.

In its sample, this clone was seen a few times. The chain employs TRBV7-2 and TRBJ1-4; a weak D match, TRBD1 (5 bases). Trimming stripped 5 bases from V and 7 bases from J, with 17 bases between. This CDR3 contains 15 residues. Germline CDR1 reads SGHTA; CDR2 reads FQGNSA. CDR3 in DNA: TGTGCCAGCAGCCCAGACAGAGGGTTTGGTGAAAAACTGTTTTTT. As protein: CASSPDRGFGEKLFF.